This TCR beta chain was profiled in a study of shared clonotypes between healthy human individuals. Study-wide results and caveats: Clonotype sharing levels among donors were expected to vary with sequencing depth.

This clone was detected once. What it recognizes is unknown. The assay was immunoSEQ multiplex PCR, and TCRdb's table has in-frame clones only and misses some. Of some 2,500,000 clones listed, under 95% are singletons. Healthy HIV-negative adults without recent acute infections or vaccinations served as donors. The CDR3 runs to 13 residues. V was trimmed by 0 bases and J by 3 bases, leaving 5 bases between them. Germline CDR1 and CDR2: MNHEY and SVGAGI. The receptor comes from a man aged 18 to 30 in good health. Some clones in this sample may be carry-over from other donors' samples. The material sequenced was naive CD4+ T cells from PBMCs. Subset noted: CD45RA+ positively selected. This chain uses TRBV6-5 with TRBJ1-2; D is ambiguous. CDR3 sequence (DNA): TGTGCCAGCAGTTACTCGGCGCACTATGGCTACACCTTC. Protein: CASSYSAHYGYTF.